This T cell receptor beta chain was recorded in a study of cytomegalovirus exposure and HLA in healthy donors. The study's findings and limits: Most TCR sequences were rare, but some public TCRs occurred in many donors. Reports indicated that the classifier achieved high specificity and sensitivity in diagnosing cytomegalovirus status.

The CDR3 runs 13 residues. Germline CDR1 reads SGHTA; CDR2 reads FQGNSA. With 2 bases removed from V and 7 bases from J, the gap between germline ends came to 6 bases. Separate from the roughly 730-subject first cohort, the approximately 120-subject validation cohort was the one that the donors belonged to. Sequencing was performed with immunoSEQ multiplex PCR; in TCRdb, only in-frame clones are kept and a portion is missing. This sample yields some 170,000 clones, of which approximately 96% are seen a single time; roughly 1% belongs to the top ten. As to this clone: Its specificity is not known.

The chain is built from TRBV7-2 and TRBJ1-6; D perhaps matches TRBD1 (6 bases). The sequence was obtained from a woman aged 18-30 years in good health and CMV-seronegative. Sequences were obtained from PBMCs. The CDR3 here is CASSLTGNSPLHF. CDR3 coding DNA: TGTGCCAGCAGCTTAACAGGGAATTCACCCCTCCACTTT.